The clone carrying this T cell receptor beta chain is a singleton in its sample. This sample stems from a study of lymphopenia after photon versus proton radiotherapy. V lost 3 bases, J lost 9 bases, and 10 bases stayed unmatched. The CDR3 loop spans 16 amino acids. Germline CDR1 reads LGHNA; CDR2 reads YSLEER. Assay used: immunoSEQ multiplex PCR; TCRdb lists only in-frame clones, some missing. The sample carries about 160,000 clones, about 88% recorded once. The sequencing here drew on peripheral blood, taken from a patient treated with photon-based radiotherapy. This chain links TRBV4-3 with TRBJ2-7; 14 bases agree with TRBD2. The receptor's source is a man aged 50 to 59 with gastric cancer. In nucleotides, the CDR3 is TGCGCCAGCAGCCAGGGACTAGCGGGAGATGGCTTGAGGCAGTACTTC. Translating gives CASSQGLAGDGLRQYF.